This T cell receptor beta chain is drawn from a study of Ad26.COV2.S vaccination and SARS-CoV-2 variants. Study context: Participant was drawn from the COV1001 Ad26.COV2.S trial arm.

This CDR3 is built from 16 residues. Germline assignment: CDR1 KGHSH and CDR2 LQKENI. Trimming left V 2 bases short and J 7 bases short, with 17 bases between. Clones were read by immunoSEQ multiplex PCR, and TCRdb kept only the in-frame ones, dropping some. The sample comprises around 380,000 clones, 80% to 90% of which are singletons, and approximately 3.7% rests with the top ten. This sample's treatment: around 19 received Ad26.COV2.S at low or high dose, single or two shots; roughly five received placebo; per-sample allocation not given. Samples were taken on day 63 after the first vaccine or placebo injection. Donation was by an adult aged 18-55 years who was in Boston.

Here the sequenced sample was peripheral blood, taken in a trial of Ad26.COV2.S vaccine versus placebo. The sequence was obtained from a person between 18 and 65 years old who received the Ad26.COV2.S COVID-19 vaccine or a placebo. This chain connects TRBV18 to TRBJ2-2; D is perhaps TRBD1 (5 bases). Written as DNA, the CDR3 is TGTGCCAGCTCACCAGAGGACACTCGTGGAGACGGGGAGCTGTTTTTT. Translating it yields CASSPEDTRGDGELFF.